This T cell receptor beta chain appears in the sequencing data of a study of graft-versus-host responses after intestinal transplantation. Points on this clone: Its antigen is still unknown.

Graft samples were processed, releasing intraepithelial and lamina propria lymphocytes. Only in-frame clones appear in the TCRdb table, and some are missing; sequencing was by immunoSEQ multiplex PCR. The sample holds fewer than 15,000 clones, just under 70% seen once. General study results and limits: GvH clones occurred in recipient marrow; some first appeared in ileum or blood.

The V end lost 4 bases, the J end lost 10 bases, and 10 bases lay between the germline ends. CDR3 length: 11 amino acids. Germline V gene data show CDR1 as DFQATT and CDR2 as SNEGSKA (reference sequence). V usage is TRBV20-1 and J usage is TRBJ1-4; D uncertain. Sample: ileum tissue, taken around 770 days after intestinal transplantation. The receptor's source is a human patient who received an intestinal transplant, so some T cells may come from the graft donor. The CDR3 DNA reads TGCAGTGCTACCCTGGACGGAAAACTGTTTTTT. This encodes CSATLDGKLFF.